Each of the 14 T cell receptor beta chains below was sequenced from the same sample in a study of control samples from healthy donors and cancer patients. The table came from immunoSEQ multiplex PCR; TCRdb's copy has only in-frame clones and leaves some out. The sample records a few hundred thousand clones, 80% to 95% being singletons. Material: PBMCs. The receptors here all came from a man aged 35-49 years with head and neck cancer.

V is TRBV27 and J is TRBJ1-3; 7 bases map to TRBD1. This CDR3 has 17 amino acids. The J segment lost 5 bases and the V segment lost 4 bases, leaving 14 bases of the junction unmatched. Per the germline V gene, CDR1 is MNHEY and CDR2 is SMNVEV (reference sequence). The CDR3 nucleotides read TGTGCCAGCAGTTCTAACCCAGGGAGAGGGGGCCGAAACACCATATATTTT. Translation: CASSSNPGRGGRNTIYF.

The V and J genes are TRBV6-5 and TRBJ2-4, with TRBD1 as a possible D gene (5 bases). V lost 6 bases and J 2 bases, leaving 8 bases between the germline ends. The germline V gene encodes CDR1 MNHEY and CDR2 SVGAGI. The CDR3 length is 13 residues. The CDR3 protein is CASSRDTKNIQYF. The CDR3 coding sequence is TGTGCCAGCAGCAGGGATACCAAAAACATTCAGTACTTC.

The V and J genes are TRBV6-5 and TRBJ2-7; 7 bases align to TRBD1. V lost 5 bases, J lost 2 bases, and 9 bases stayed unmatched. Germline CDR1 is MNHEY and CDR2 is SVGAGI. The CDR3 totals 15 residues. CDR3 amino acids: CASSSPPGQTYEQYF. CDR3 bases: TGTGCCAGCAGTAGCCCTCCGGGACAGACCTACGAGCAGTACTTC.

The chain joins TRBV5-4 to TRBJ2-3, with D unclear. This CDR3 region has 13 residues. Germline V gene sequence: CDR1 SGHNT, CDR2 YYREEE (reference sequence). Trimming took 0 bases from V and 5 from J, leaving 7 bases between them. The CDR3 nucleotides read TGTGCCAGCAGCTTGGCCGTTGGAGATACGCAGTATTTT. It translates to CASSLAVGDTQYF.

The chain combines TRBV5-6 with TRBJ1-1; D is unclear. This CDR3 is 15 amino acids long. V was cut by 4 bases and J by 4 bases, with 17 bases left in between. Germline-derived CDR1 and CDR2 are SGHDT and YYEEEE. The CDR3 DNA sequence: TGTGCCAGCAGCAAGAGGGCCGGGGTGGGCACTGAAGCTTTCTTT. Its translation: CASSKRAGVGTEAFF.

This chain connects TRBV9 to TRBJ2-2; D might be TRBD2 (5 bases). This CDR3 is 17 amino acids long. V lost 1 base, J lost 6 bases, and 19 bases lay in between. Germline loops: CDR1 SGDLS, CDR2 YYNGEE. The CDR3 region has the DNA TGTGCCAGCAGCGTAAGAGCGGAGCTCCCGCCCGCCGGGGAGCTGTTTTTT. Translating it yields CASSVRAELPPAGELFF.

The chain has TRBV30 and TRBJ2-7; D is perhaps TRBD1 (5 bases). The CDR3 runs 13 residues. Germline CDR1 reads GTSNPN; CDR2 reads SVGIG (reference sequence). Deletions cut 3 bases from V and 3 bases from J, with 12 bases between. CDR3 protein: CAWRVQGSYEQYF. The CDR3 bases are TGTGCCTGGAGGGTTCAGGGAAGCTACGAGCAGTACTTC.

This clone was found a few times. V is TRBV9 and J is TRBJ2-3, with TRBD2 matching over 9 bases. Germline trimming cut 0 bases from V and 1 base from J; bases unmatched to any gene: 3. Germline CDR1 reads SGDLS; CDR2 reads YYNGEE. CDR3 length: 16 amino acids. Written as DNA, the CDR3 is TGTGCCAGCAGCGTAGTGGCTAGCGGGGGCACAGATACGCAGTATTTT. Amino acid sequence: CASSVVASGGTDTQYF. Complete variable domain (other parts from reference TRBV9 and TRBJ2-3): DSGVTQTPKHLITATGQRVTLRCSPRSGDLSVYWYQQSLDQGLQFLIQYYNGEERAKGNILERFSAQQFPDLHSELNLSSLELGDSALYFCASSVVASGGTDTQYFGPGTRLTVL.

The chain carries TRBV5-1 and TRBJ1-1, with D tentatively TRBD1 (6 bases). Germline CDR1 and CDR2: SGHRS and YFSETQ. Trimming stripped 4 bases from V and 3 bases from J, with 13 bases between. The CDR3 covers 14 residues. CDR3 protein: CASSAYRDHTEAFF. CDR3 coding DNA: TGCGCCAGCAGCGCCTACAGGGACCACACTGAAGCTTTCTTT.

This chain uses TRBV21-1 with TRBJ2-2; the table names TRBD1, a call not compared with the DNA. TRBV21-1 is a known pseudogene. The CDR3 runs to 17 residues. CDR3 coding DNA: TGTGCCAGCAACCCCTATCGGGACAGGGGGAAAACCGGGGAGCTGTTTTTT. It codes for CASNPYRDRGKTGELFF.

The rearrangement joins TRBV5-5 to TRBJ2-7, with D maybe TRBD1 (5 bases). This CDR3 has 14 residues. Looked up from germline, CDR1 is SGHKS and CDR2 is YYEKEE (reference sequence). The ends were cut back, 2 bases at V and 4 bases at J, with 13 bases in the middle. The CDR3 loop is CASSFGPGFYEQYF. In DNA, the CDR3 is TGTGCCAGCAGCTTTGGGCCAGGGTTTTACGAGCAGTACTTC.

This clone was observed a handful of times. This rearrangement joins TRBV11-2 to TRBJ2-7; D remains unclear. V was cut by 2 bases and J by 5 bases, with 28 bases left in between. The germline gives CDR1 SGHAT, CDR2 FQNNGV. The length of the CDR3 is 19 residues. CDR3: CASSLLPQPTSLLRNEQYF. DNA of the CDR3: TGTGCCAGCAGCTTACTGCCTCAACCCACCTCACTCTTACGGAACGAGCAGTACTTC.

Points on this clone: An end of the junction does not agree with germline; a read error may underlie this. The chain combines TRBV7-7 with TRBJ2-5, with 9 bases matching TRBD1. The CDR3 extends over 19 amino acids. Germline assignment: CDR1 SSHAT and CDR2 FNYEAQ (reference sequence). The CDR3 coding sequence is TGTGCTAGCAGCTCGGTGGCCCGATTCCTACAGGGGGCTTCGGAGACCCAGTACTTC. Residues: CASSSVARFLQGASETQYF.

The chain has TRBV7-3 and TRBJ1-1; D is unresolved. The V end was cut by 1 base, the J end by 2 bases, with 17 bases between. The CDR3 spans 17 residues. Germline V gene lookup returns CDR1 SGHTA and CDR2 FQGTGA. This CDR3 is CASSLNSLRLVNTEAFF. The CDR3 DNA reads as TGTGCCAGCAGCTTAAATTCGTTGAGACTGGTAAACACTGAAGCTTTCTTT.